Listed below are T cell receptor beta chains from one sample, sequenced in a study of cytomegalovirus exposure and HLA in healthy donors. Assay: immunoSEQ multiplex PCR; the TCRdb copy retains only in-frame clones and omits some. The sample has about 76,000 clones, around 66% seen once. The sample consisted of PBMCs. These receptor sequences come from a man aged 55-75 years in good health and CMV-seropositive. Each CDR3 is given with its conserved first and last residue. The D gene is left open where the match is weak. The size entry is marked missing in some rows and otherwise reads once, few, many or a size class.

>TRBD1|NA|TRBJ2-1|TRBV5-5
CASSLGDRGQSYNEQFF
TGTGCCAGCAGCTTGGGGGACAGGGGGCAATCCTACAATGAGCAGTTCTTC
>NA|once|TRBJ2-1|TRBV5-1
CASSAEGPYNEQFF
TGCGCCAGCAGCGCAGAGGGTCCCTACAATGAGCAGTTCTTC
>NA|few|TRBJ2-3|TRBV2
CASSEQGPDTQYF
TGTGCCAGCAGTGAACAGGGCCCAGATACGCAGTATTTT
>NA|NA|TRBJ2-5|TRBV11-3
CASSFLDGETQYF
TGTGCCAGCAGCTTCCTAGATGGAGAGACCCAGTACTTC
>TRBD2|NA|TRBJ2-6|TRBV9
CASSPGLAITAGANVLTF
TGTGCCAGCAGTCCAGGACTAGCGATTACCGCTGGGGCCAACGTCCTGACTTTC
>TRBD1|NA|TRBJ2-3|TRBV28
CASSTTTGDKGDTQYF
TGTGCCAGCAGTACGACGACAGGGGACAAAGGAGATACGCAGTATTTT
>NA|NA|TRBJ1-2|TRBV7-9
CASSLGGVNYGYTF
TGTGCCAGCAGCTTAGGGGGGGTGAACTATGGCTACACCTTC
>NA|NA|TRBJ2-4|TRBV18
CASSPGGNIQYF
TGTGCCAGCTCCCCGGGTGGAAACATTCAGTACTTC
>TRBD1|NA|TRBJ1-1|TRBV12-5
CASGFFLPDRGEFEAFF
TGTGCTAGTGGTTTTTTCCTCCCGGACAGGGGGGAATTTGAAGCTTTCTTT
>TRBD1|NA|TRBJ2-3|TRBV11-3
CASSFSGTASTDTQYF
TGTGCCAGCAGCTTTTCCGGGACAGCTAGCACAGATACGCAGTATTTT
>NA|NA|TRBJ1-5|TRBV9
CASSLQDGQPQHF
TGTGCCAGCAGCTTACAGGACGGTCAGCCCCAGCATTTT
>NA|NA|TRBJ1-1|TRBV29-1
CSARQNTEAFF
TGCAGCGCACGACAGAACACTGAAGCTTTCTTT
>NA|NA|TRBJ1-5|TRBV4-1
CASSQDRAGQTNQPQHF
TGCGCCAGCAGCCAAGATCGGGCGGGGCAGACCAATCAGCCCCAGCATTTT
>TRBD2|NA|TRBJ2-7|TRBV13
CASSGDFSYEQYF
TGTGCTAGCAGCGGGGACTTCTCCTACGAGCAGTACTTC
>NA|once|TRBJ1-1|TRBV11-1
CASSPQGGEAFF
TGTGCCAGCAGCCCACAGGGTGGGGAAGCTTTCTTT
>NA|NA|TRBJ1-1|TRBV4-2
CASSQDTSPTEAFF
TGTGCCAGCAGCCAAGATACATCGCCCACTGAAGCTTTCTTT
>NA|once|TRBJ2-1|TRBV9
CASSARGATTYNEQFF
TGTGCCAGCAGCGCACGGGGGGCCACAACCTACAATGAGCAGTTCTTC
>TRBD2|NA|TRBJ2-3|TRBV29-1
CSARAGGGADTQYF
TGCAGCGCAAGGGCGGGAGGTGGGGCAGATACGCAGTATTTT
>NA|NA|TRBJ2-2|TRBV5-5
CATRPFTVDTGELFF
TGTGCCACCCGACCTTTCACAGTAGACACCGGGGAGCTGTTTTTT
>TRBD1|few|TRBJ2-7|TRBV29-1
CSAYGQGERYF
TGCAGCGCGTATGGACAGGGGGAAAGGTACTTC
>NA|once|TRBJ2-1|TRBV21-1
CASSKEATSGRGSSYNEQFF
TGTGCCAGCAGCAAAGAGGCGACTAGCGGGAGGGGGAGCTCCTACAATGAGCAGTTCTTC
>NA|few|TRBJ2-2|TRBV6-5
CASSPYTGELFF
TGTGCCAGCAGCCCTTACACCGGGGAGCTGTTTTTT
>NA|NA|TRBJ2-7|TRBV6-5
CASSYSTGRNSYEQYF
TGTGCCAGCAGTTACTCCACAGGTCGCAACTCCTACGAGCAGTACTTC
>NA|NA|TRBJ1-3|TRBV9
CASSVEPGGGSGNTIYF
TGTGCCAGCAGCGTAGAGCCGGGAGGGGGCTCTGGAAACACCATATATTTT
>TRBD1|once|TRBJ1-2|TRBV4-2
CASSQPDRDLGYTF
TGTGCCAGCAGCCAACCCGACAGGGACTTAGGCTACACCTTC
>TRBD2|once|TRBJ2-3|TRBV25-1
CASSEYRSGRADTQYF
TGTGCCAGCAGTGAATACAGGTCAGGGAGGGCAGATACGCAGTATTTT
>NA|NA|TRBJ2-7|TRBV4-1
CASSQEPHGDFDGNKQYF
TGCGCCAGCAGCCAAGAACCCCATGGGGACTTCGATGGTAACAAGCAGTACTTC
>TRBD2|NA|TRBJ2-7|TRBV29-1
CSVLGTSGSYEQYF
TGCAGCGTTCTCGGGACTAGCGGCTCCTACGAGCAGTACTTC
>NA|NA|TRBJ1-1|TRBV2
CASSGPRMNTEAFF
TGTGCCAGCAGTGGACCGAGGATGAACACTGAAGCTTTCTTT
>TRBD1|NA|TRBJ2-7|TRBV27
CASSFLPGTGLYEQYF
TGTGCCAGCAGTTTCCTACCGGGGACAGGCCTATACGAGCAGTACTTC
>NA|NA|TRBJ2-1|TRBV6-5
CASRLREYNEQFF
TGTGCCAGCAGGCTCCGGGAGTACAATGAGCAGTTCTTC
>TRBD1|NA|TRBJ2-5|TRBV7-8
CASSSLQGAGGEQYF
TGTGCCAGCAGCTCATTACAGGGGGCAGGAGGGGAGCAGTACTTC